This entry describes one T cell receptor (beta chain). Its antigen remains unidentified. V was pared by 0 bases and J by 3 bases, with 3 bases between. Germline V CDR1 and CDR2: DFQATT, SNEGSKA (reference sequence). This CDR3 comprises 11 residues. The data originate from a study of stem cell transplantation in POMP-related autoinflammatory disease. PRAID combined immunodeficiency and autoinflammation. Here immunoSEQ multiplex PCR was the method, and the copy in TCRdb shows in-frame clones only, minus some. The sample holds 8,500 to 14,000 clones, 70% to 90% seen once. The study, taken as a whole, reports: PRAID patients trended toward lower TRB diversity and higher clonality in all analyzed T-cell subsets. In PRAID patients, the number of distinct TRB V-J gene pairings was restricted.

The source is a human donor with POMP-related autoinflammation and immune dysregulation (PRAID). The chain couples TRBV20-1 to TRBJ2-7; D uncertain. This sample comprised CD8+ T cells from PBMCs, obtained before stem cell transplantation. CDR3 bases: TGCAGTGCTAGAGAGGGCTACGAGCAGTACTTC. Its protein product is CSAREGYEQYF.